This T cell receptor beta chain was sequenced during a study of blood T cell repertoires in COVID-19. Study background: There were acute and convalescent COVID-19 samples, and they came from the United States, Italy and Spain. PBMCs, B-cell-depleted T cells, or T cells were the source of the cDNA or gDNA that made up the material.

Methods used by the authors: Amplification from reference gene primers served as the basis for estimated nucleated cell counts. TCRdb's copy holds only in-frame clones and misses some; the assay was immunoSEQ multiplex PCR. Clone size and the V and J calls come from that table; the DNA yielded D and trimming. This table holds approximately 250,000 clones, roughly 82% found once. CDR3 length equals 13 residues. The ends were cut back, 0 bases at V and 11 bases at J, with 11 bases in the middle. CDR1 and CDR2 (germline): LGHNA, YSLEER. V gene TRBV4-3 combines with J gene TRBJ1-5; D call uncertain. This receptor was identified in a man aged 40-49 years who had recovered from COVID-19. Specimen: peripheral blood. CDR3 coding DNA: TGCGCCAGCAGCCAAGATCGCACCCGGTCCCAGCATTTT. This translates into CASSQDRTRSQHF.